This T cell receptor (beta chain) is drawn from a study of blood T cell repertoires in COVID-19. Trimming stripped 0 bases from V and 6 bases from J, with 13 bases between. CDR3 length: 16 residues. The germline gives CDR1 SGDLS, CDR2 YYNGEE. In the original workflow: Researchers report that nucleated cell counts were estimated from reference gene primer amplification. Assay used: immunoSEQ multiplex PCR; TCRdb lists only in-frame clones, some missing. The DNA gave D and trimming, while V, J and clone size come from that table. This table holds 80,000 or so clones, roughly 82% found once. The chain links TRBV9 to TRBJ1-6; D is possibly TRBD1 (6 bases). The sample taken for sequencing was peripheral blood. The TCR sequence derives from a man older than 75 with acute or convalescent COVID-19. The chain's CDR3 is CASSVGGGDGNSPLHF. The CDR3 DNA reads TGTGCCAGCAGCGTAGGGGGGGGCGACGGTAATTCACCCCTCCACTTT.